The text below deals with one TCR beta chain. Germline lookup yields CDR1 MNHEY and CDR2 SVGEGT. Trimming cost V 4 bases and J 3 bases, with 12 bases left between them. The CDR3 covers 15 residues. The data were taken from a study of blood T cell repertoires in COVID-19. Repertoires were generated with immunoSEQ multiplex PCR, while TCRdb's copy carries only in-frame clones and drops some. Among around 58,000 clones listed, 90% to 95% were seen once. The clonotype was recovered from a woman aged 60-75 years with active or convalescent COVID-19. The sequenced sample was peripheral blood. This sequence joins TRBV6-2 or TRBV6-3 and TRBJ1-4; D is possibly TRBD1 (6 bases). CDR3 nucleotide sequence: TGTGCCAGCAGTTCTACAGGGTCTCCTAATGAAAAACTGTTTTTT. The encoded protein is CASSSTGSPNEKLFF.